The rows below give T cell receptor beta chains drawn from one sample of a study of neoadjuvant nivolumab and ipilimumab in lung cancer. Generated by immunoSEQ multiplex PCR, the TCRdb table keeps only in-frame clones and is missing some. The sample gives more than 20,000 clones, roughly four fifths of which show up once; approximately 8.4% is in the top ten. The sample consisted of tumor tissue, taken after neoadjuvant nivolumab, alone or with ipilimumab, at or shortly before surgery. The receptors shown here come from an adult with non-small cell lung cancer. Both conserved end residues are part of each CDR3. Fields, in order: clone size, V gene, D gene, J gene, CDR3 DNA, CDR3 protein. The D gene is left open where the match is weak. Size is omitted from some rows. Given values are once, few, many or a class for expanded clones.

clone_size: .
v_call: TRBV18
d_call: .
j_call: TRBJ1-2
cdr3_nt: TGTGCCAGCTCACATGGGGGCACTGGCTACACCTTC
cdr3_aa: CASSHGGTGYTF

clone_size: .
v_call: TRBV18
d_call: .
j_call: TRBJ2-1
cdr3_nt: TGTGCCAGCTCAAGGGGGAATGAGCAGTTCTTC
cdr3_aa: CASSRGNEQFF

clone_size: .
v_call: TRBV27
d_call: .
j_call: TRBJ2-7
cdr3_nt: TGTGCCAGCAGTCGCAGCTCCTACGAGCAGTACTTC
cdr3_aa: CASSRSSYEQYF

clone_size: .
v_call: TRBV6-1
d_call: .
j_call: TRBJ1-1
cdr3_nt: TGTGCCAGCAGTGAAAGTGGGGATGGGACTGAAGCTTTCTTT
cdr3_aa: CASSESGDGTEAFF

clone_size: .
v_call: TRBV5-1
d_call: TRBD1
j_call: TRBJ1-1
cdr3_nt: TGCGCCAGCAGCTGGGCTCCGGGACAGGGGAGCACTGAAGCTTTCTTT
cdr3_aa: CASSWAPGQGSTEAFF

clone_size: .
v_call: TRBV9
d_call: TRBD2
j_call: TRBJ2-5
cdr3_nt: TGTGCCAGCAGCGTGTTAGCGGGAGGGGCGGAGACCCAGTACTTC
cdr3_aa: CASSVLAGGAETQYF

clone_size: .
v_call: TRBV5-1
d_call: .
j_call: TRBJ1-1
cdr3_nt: TGCGCCAGCAGCTTGGCGACGGTACACACTGAAGCTTTCTTT
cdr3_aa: CASSLATVHTEAFF

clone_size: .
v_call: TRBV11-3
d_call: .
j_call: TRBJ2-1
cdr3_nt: TGTGCCAGCAGCCCCGGACCCTACAATGAGCAGTTCTTC
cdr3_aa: CASSPGPYNEQFF

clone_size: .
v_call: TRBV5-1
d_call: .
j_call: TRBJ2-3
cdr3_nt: TGCGCCAGCAGCCGTGGGGCCTTAACAGATACGCAGTATTTT
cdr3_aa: CASSRGALTDTQYF

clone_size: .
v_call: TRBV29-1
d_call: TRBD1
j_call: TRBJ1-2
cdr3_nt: TGCAGCGCCAGGACAGGCTCCTATGGCTACACCTTC
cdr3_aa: CSARTGSYGYTF

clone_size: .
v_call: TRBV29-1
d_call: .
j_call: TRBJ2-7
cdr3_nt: TGCAGCGTTGGGGCGGGCCCAAGCTCCTACGAGCAGTACTTC
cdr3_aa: CSVGAGPSSYEQYF

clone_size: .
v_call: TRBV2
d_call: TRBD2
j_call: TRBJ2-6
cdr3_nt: TGTGCCAGCAGTGAACTAGCGGGAGGCGCGGGGGCCAACGTCCTGACTTTC
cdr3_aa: CASSELAGGAGANVLTF

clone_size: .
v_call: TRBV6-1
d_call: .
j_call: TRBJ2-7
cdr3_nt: TGTGCCAGCAGTGAAGGCTGGGGCAGGACAGTAGGGGAGCAGTACTTC
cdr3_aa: CASSEGWGRTVGEQYF

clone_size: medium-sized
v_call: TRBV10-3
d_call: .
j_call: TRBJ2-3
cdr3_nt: TGTGCCATCAGTGAGTCGGTGGGGTTGGCAGATACGCAGTATTTT
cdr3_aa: CAISESVGLADTQYF

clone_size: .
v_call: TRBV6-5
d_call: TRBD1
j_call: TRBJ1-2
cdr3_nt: TGTGCCAGCAGGCCAGGACAGGACTATGGCTACACCTTC
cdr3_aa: CASRPGQDYGYTF

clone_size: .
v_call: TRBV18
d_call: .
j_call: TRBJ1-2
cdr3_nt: TGTGCCAGCTCACCACCGACGGAGAGCTATGGCTACACCTTC
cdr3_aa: CASSPPTESYGYTF

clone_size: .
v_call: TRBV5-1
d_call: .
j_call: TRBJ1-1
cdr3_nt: TGCGCCAGCAGCTTGGAAGGACTCATCTTGACTGAAGCTTTCTTT
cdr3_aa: CASSLEGLILTEAFF

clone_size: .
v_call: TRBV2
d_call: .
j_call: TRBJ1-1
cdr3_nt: TGTGCCAGCAGTGAGGGGGGAACGTGGAACACTGAAGCTTTCTTT
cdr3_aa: CASSEGGTWNTEAFF

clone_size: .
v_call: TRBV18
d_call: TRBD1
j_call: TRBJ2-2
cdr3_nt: TGTGCCAGCTCACCCAGGGGGAGTAGCGCCGGGGAGCTGTTTTTT
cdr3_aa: CASSPRGSSAGELFF

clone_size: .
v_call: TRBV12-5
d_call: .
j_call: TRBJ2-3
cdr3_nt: TGTGCTAGTGGTCAGGTAGGCACAGATACGCAGTATTTT
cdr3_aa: CASGQVGTDTQYF

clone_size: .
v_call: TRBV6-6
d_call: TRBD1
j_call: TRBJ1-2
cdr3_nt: TGTGCCAGCAGCGACAGGGTGGGTGTCTATGGCTACACCTTC
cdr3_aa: CASSDRVGVYGYTF

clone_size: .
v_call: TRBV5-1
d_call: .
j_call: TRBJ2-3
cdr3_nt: TGCGCCAGCAGCTTAAGGACGGATAGCACAGATACGCAGTATTTT
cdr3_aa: CASSLRTDSTDTQYF

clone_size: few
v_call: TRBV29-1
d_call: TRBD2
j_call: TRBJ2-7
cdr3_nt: TGCAGCGTTCGCGGGAGCGCCATCTCCTACGAGCAGTACTTC
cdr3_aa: CSVRGSAISYEQYF

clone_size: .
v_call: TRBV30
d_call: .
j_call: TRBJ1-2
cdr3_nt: TGTGCCTGGAGTCAAGGGAACTATGGCTACACCTTC
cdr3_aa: CAWSQGNYGYTF